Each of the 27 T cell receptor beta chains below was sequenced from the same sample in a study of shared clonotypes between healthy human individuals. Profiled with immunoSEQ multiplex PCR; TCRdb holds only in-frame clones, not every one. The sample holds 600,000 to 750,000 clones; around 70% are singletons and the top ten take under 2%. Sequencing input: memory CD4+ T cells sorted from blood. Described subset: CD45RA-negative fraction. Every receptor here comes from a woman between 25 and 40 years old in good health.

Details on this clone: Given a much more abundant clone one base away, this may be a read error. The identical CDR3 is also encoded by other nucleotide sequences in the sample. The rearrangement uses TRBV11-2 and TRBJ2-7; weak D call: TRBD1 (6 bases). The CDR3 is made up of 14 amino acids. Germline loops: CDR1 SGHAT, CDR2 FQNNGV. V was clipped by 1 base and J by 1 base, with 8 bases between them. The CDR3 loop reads CASSLGGQSYEQYF. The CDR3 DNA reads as TGTGCCAGCAGCTTAGGAGGACAGTCCTACGAGCAGTACTTC.

This CDR3 is CASSLSRRNGGTQYF. DNA of the CDR3: TGTGCCAGCAGTTTATCGAGGCGGAATGGGGGGACCCAGTACTTC. V is TRBV27 and J is TRBJ2-5; the D gene could be TRBD1 or TRBD2 (5 bases each). Trimming removed 0 bases from V and 7 bases from J, with 15 bases in between. The CDR3 has 15 residues. CDR1 is MNHEY, CDR2 SMNVEV, per germline (reference sequence).

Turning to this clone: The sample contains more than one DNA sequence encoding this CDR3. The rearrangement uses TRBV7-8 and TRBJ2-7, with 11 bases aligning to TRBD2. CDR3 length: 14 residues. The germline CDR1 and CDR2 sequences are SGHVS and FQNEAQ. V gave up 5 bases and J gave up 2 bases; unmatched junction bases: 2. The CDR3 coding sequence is TGTGCCAGCAGCAGACTAGCGGGGCCCTACGAGCAGTACTTC. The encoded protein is CASSRLAGPYEQYF.

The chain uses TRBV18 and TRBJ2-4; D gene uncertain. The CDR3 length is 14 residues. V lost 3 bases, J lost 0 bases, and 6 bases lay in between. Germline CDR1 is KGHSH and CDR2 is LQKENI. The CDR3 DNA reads TGTGCCAGCTCACCGGCCAAAGCCAAAAACATTCAGTACTTC. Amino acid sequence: CASSPAKAKNIQYF. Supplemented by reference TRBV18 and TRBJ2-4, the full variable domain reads NAGVMQNPRHLVRRRGQEARLRCSPMKGHSHVYWYRQLPEEGLKFMVYLQKENIIDESGMPKERFSAEFPKEGPSILRIQQVVRGDSAAYFCASSPAKAKNIQYFGAGTRLSVL.

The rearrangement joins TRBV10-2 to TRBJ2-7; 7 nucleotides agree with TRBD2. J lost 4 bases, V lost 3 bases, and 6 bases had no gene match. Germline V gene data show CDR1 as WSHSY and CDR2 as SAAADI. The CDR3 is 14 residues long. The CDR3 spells CASSEGGSGYEQYF. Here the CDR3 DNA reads TGCGCCAGCAGTGAAGGCGGGAGCGGGTACGAGCAGTACTTC.

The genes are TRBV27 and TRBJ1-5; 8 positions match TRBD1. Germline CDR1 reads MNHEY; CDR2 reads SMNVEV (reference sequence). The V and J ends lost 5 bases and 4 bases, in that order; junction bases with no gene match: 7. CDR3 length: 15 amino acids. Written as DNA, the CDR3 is TGTGCCAGCAGTCCAAGGACAGGGAATAATCAGCCCCAGCATTTT. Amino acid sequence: CASSPRTGNNQPQHF.

Written as DNA, the CDR3 is TGCGCCAGCAGCTCCCAAGAGGCACCCGACTTGAACACTGAAGCTTTCTTT. It codes for CASSSQEAPDLNTEAFF. The chain carries TRBV5-1 and TRBJ1-1, with D unresolved. Trimming pared 3 bases from V and 0 bases from J, leaving 18 bases between. Germline CDR1 reads SGHRS; CDR2 reads YFSETQ. This CDR3 is built from 17 residues.

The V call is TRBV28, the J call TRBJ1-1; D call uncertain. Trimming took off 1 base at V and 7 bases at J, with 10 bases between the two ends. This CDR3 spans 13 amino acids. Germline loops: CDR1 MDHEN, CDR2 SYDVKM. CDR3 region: CASSLFSAGEAFF. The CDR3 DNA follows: TGTGCCAGCAGTTTATTCTCGGCCGGTGAAGCTTTCTTT.

The CDR3 DNA sequence: TGTGCCAGCAGCGTTAAAGGAAACCACGAGCAGTACTTC. This translates into CASSVKGNHEQYF. The chain is built from TRBV2 and TRBJ2-7; D remains unclear. Germline CDR1 is SNHLY and CDR2 is FYNNEI. The CDR3 runs 13 residues. Trimming left V 6 bases short and J 5 bases short, with 14 bases between.

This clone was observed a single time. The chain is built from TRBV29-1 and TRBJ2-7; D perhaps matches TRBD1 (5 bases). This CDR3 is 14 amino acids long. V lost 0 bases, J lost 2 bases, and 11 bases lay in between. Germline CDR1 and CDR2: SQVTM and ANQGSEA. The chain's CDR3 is CSVEDPDRTYEQYF. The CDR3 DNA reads TGCAGCGTTGAAGATCCTGACAGAACCTACGAGCAGTACTTC.

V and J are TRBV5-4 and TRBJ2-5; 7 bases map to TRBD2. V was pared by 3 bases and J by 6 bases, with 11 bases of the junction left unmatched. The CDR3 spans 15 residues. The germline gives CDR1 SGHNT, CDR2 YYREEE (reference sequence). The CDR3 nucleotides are TGTGCCAGCAGCTGGGGGGTGACGGGAGGAAAGACCCAGTACTTC. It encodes CASSWGVTGGKTQYF.

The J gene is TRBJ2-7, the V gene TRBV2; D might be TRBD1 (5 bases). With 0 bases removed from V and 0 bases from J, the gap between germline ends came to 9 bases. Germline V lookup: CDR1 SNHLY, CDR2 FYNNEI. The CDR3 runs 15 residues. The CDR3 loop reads CASSEALQASYEQYF. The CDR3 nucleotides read TGTGCCAGCAGTGAAGCGCTACAGGCCTCCTACGAGCAGTACTTC.

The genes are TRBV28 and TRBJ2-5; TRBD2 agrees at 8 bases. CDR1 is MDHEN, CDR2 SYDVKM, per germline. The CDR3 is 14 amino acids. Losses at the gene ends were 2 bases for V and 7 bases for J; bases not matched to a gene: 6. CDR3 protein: CASSLTTAGGTQYF. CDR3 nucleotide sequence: TGTGCCAGCAGTTTAACGACCGCGGGAGGGACCCAGTACTTC.

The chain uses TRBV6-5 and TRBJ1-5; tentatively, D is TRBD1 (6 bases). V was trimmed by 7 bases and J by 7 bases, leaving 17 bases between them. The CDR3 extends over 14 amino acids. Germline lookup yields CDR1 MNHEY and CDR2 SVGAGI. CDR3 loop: CASTEAGAEQPQHF. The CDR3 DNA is TGTGCCAGCACGGAGGCAGGGGCGGAACAGCCCCAGCATTTT.

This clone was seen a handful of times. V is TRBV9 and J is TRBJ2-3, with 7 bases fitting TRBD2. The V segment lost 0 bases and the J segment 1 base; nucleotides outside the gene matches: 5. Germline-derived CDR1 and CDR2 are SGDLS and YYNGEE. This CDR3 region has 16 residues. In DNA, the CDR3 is TGTGCCAGCAGCGTAGTGGGGGGGGACGGCACAGATACGCAGTATTTT. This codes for CASSVVGGDGTDTQYF.

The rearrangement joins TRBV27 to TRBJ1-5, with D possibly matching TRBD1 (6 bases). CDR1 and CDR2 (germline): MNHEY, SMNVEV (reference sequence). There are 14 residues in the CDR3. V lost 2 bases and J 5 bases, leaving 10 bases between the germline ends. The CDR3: CASSLNRDYQPQHF. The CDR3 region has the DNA TGTGCCAGCAGTTTAAACAGGGACTATCAGCCCCAGCATTTT.

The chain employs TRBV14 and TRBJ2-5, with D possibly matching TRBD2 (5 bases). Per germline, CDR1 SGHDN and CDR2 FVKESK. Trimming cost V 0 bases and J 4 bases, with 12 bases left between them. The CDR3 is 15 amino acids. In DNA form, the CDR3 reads TGTGCCAGCAGCCAAGATTTGGGAGCACGAGAGACCCAGTACTTC. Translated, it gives CASSQDLGARETQYF.

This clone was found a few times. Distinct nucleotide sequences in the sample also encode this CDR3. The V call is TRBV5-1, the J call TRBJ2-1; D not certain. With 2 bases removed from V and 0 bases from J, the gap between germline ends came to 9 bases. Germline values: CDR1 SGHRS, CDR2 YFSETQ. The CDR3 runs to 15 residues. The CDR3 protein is CASSFSTSSYNEQFF. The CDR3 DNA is TGCGCCAGCAGCTTTAGCACGAGCTCCTACAATGAGCAGTTCTTC.

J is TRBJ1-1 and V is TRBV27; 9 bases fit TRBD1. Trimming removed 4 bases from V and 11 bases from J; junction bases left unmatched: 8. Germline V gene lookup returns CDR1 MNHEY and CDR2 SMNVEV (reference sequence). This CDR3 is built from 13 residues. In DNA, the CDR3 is TGTGCCAGCAGTTATTCCGGGACAGGGCTTGCTTTCTTT. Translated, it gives CASSYSGTGLAFF.

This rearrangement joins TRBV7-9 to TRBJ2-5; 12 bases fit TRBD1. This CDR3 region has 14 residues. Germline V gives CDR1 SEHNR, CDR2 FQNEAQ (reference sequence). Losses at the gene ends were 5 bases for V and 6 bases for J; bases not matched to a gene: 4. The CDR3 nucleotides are TGTGCCAGCAGCGGGACAGGGGGCGCACAGACCCAGTACTTC. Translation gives CASSGTGGAQTQYF.

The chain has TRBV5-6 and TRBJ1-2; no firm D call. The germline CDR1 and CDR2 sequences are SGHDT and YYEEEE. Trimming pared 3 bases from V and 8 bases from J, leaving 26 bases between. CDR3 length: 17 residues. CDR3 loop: CASSSPPGRNYVKGYTF. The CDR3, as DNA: TGTGCCAGCAGCTCCCCGCCCGGGCGTAACTATGTTAAAGGCTACACCTTC.

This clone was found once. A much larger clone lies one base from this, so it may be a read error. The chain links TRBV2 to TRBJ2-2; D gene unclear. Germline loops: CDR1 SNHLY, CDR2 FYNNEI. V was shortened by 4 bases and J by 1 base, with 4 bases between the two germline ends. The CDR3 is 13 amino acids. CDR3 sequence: CASSAGNTGELFF. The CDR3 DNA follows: TGTGCCAGCAGTGCCGGGAACACCGGGGAGCTGTTTTTT.

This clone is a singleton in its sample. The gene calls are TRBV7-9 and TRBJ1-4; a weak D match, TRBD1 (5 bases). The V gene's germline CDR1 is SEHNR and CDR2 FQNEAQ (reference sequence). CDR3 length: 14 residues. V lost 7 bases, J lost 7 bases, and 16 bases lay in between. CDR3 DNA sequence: TGTGCCAGCAACGATGGGGGTAGAGGTGAAAAACTGTTTTTT. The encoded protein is CASNDGGRGEKLFF.

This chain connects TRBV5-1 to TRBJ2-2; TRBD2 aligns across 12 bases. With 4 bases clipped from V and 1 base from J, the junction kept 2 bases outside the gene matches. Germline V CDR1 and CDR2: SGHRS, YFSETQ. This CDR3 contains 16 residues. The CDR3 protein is CASSQTSGGNTGELFF. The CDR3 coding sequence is TGCGCCAGCAGCCAGACTAGCGGGGGGAACACCGGGGAGCTGTTTTTT.

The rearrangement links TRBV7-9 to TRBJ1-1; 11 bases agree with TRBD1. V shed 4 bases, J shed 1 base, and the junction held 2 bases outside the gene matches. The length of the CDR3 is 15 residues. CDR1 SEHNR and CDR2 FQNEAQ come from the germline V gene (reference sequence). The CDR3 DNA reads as TGTGCCAGCAGCTGGGGGACAGGGGGGAACACTGAAGCTTTCTTT. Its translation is CASSWGTGGNTEAFF.

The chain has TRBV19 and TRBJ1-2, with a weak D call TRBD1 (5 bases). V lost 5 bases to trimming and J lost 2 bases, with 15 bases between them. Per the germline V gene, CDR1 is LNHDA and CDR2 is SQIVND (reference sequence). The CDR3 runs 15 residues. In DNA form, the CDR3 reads TGTGCCAGTAGTTCCTACAGGACCGCAAACTATGGCTACACCTTC. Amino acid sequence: CASSSYRTANYGYTF.

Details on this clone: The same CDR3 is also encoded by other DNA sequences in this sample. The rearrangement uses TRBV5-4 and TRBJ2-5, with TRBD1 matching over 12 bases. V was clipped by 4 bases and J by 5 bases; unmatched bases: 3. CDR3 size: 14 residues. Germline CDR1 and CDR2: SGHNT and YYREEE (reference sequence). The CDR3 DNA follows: TGTGCCAGCAGCCGGGACAGGGGGCTGGAGACCCAGTACTTC. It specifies CASSRDRGLETQYF. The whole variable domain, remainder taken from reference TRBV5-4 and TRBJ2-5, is ETGVTQSPTHLIKTRGQQVTLRCSSQSGHNTVSWYQQALGQGPQFIFQYYREEENGRGNFPPRFSGLQFPNYSSELNVNALELDDSALYLCASSRDRGLETQYFGPGTRLLVL.